This record concerns one T cell receptor beta chain sequence. These data come from a study of blood T cell repertoires in COVID-19. About the study: Sites across the United States, Italy and Spain contributed samples from acute and convalescent COVID-19. PBMCs, B-cell-depleted T cells, or T cells provided the cDNA or gDNA that made up the material.

Original processing methods: By means of reference gene primer amplification, nucleated cell counts were estimated. Using immunoSEQ multiplex PCR, the repertoire was profiled, and TCRdb retains in-frame clones only, with some absent. D and trimming were read from the DNA, whereas the V and J calls and clone size are those reported in that table. The sample lists over 90,000 clones, approximately 80% occurring once. Germline V lookup: CDR1 SQVTM, CDR2 ANQGSEA. The CDR3 runs 13 residues. V was clipped by 4 bases and J by 1 base, with 10 bases between them. Sequencing was performed on peripheral blood. The origin of this receptor is a human donor in a cohort sampled during active or convalescent COVID-19. V and J are TRBV29-1 and TRBJ1-1; D remains unclear. The CDR3 here is CSVGLAGNTEAFF. CDR3 nucleotides: TGCAGCGTTGGTTTAGCTGGGAACACTGAAGCTTTCTTT.